The rows below give T cell receptor beta chains drawn from one sample of a study of T cell responses to AZD1222 COVID-19 vaccine. TCRdb's table, derived via immunoSEQ multiplex PCR, lists solely in-frame clones and lacks some. This table has roughly 150,000 clones, 75% to 90% appearing once. The input for sequencing was peripheral blood, taken after recovery from COVID-19. The receptor set was obtained from an adult who had recovered from COVID-19. CDR3s include the opening cysteine and the closing phenylalanine or tryptophan. The D gene is left open where the match is weak. Size is stated for part of the rows, as once, few or many counts, or as a class when the clone is expanded.

>.|TRBJ1-2|.|TRBV29-1
TGCAGCGTTGATAAACAACAGGGCTACACCTTC
CSVDKQQGYTF
>TRBD1|TRBJ1-1|.|TRBV5-1
TGCGCCAGCAGCGGTACAGGGGGCGCCGACACTGAAGCTTTCTTT
CASSGTGGADTEAFF
>.|TRBJ1-2|.|TRBV6-2/TRBV6-3
TGTGCCAGCAGTTCCCGCGGGGAAGGGGACCATGGCTACACCTTC
CASSSRGEGDHGYTF
>.|TRBJ2-1|.|TRBV29-1
TGCAGCGTTGAAGATAAGGGCAGCTCACGGTACAATGAGCAGTTCTTC
CSVEDKGSSRYNEQFF
>.|TRBJ1-1|.|TRBV27
TGTGCCAGCAGTTTAGAGGTGAACACTGAAGCTTTCTTT
CASSLEVNTEAFF
>.|TRBJ1-3|.|TRBV3-1/TRBV3-2
TGTGCCAGCAGCCCGATACAGGGCGGGTCTGGAAACACCATATATTTT
CASSPIQGGSGNTIYF
>.|TRBJ1-3|.|TRBV7-8
TGTGCCAGCAGCCCCGTGGGCGAAAACTCTGGAAACACCATATATTTT
CASSPVGENSGNTIYF
>.|TRBJ1-5|.|TRBV27
TGTGCCAGCGGCTTTCCACCAGGGGGCAATCAGCCCCAGCATTTT
CASGFPPGGNQPQHF
>TRBD1|TRBJ1-2|.|TRBV7-3
TGTGCCAGCAGCTTAATAGGAGGGGGCAACGGCTACACCTTC
CASSLIGGGNGYTF
>.|TRBJ1-1|.|TRBV28
TGTGCCAGCAGTTTATCTGAGACTCCAGAAGCTTTCTTT
CASSLSETPEAFF
>.|TRBJ1-2|.|TRBV9
TGTGCCAGCGAGCGGAATGGCTACACCTTC
CASERNGYTF
>.|TRBJ2-2|.|TRBV3-1/TRBV3-2
TGTGCCAGCAGCCAAGGGCTAGATACGAACACCGGGGAGCTGTTTTTT
CASSQGLDTNTGELFF
>TRBD1|TRBJ2-2|.|TRBV5-5
TGTGCCAGCAGCTTGGTGTATTACGGGACAGGGGTAAACACCGGGGAGCTGTTTTTT
CASSLVYYGTGVNTGELFF
>TRBD1|TRBJ1-5|.|TRBV7-6
TGTGCCAGCAGCCAAGAAATTGCGGGACAGGGGTCTCAGCCCCAGCATTTT
CASSQEIAGQGSQPQHF
>TRBD2|TRBJ2-7|.|TRBV19
TGTGCCAGTAGTCCCTTGACTAGCGGAATCCGCGAGCAGTACTTC
CASSPLTSGIREQYF
>.|TRBJ1-2|.|TRBV14
TGTGCCAGCAGCCTAGCACAGGGCTATGGCTACACCTTC
CASSLAQGYGYTF
>TRBD1|TRBJ2-7|.|TRBV19
TGTGCCAGTAGTATAGGAAGGGGGCGGCGTTACGAGCAGTACTTC
CASSIGRGRRYEQYF
>TRBD1|TRBJ2-1|.|TRBV18
TGTGCCAGCTCTCCCCGGGACAGGGTAAGGAACAATGAGCAGTTCTTC
CASSPRDRVRNNEQFF
>TRBD1|TRBJ2-2|once|TRBV2
TGTGCCAGCAGTGAACCGGGACAGGGGGTTATCGGGGAGCTGTTTTTT
CASSEPGQGVIGELFF
>.|TRBJ2-2|.|TRBV3-1/TRBV3-2
TGTGCCAGCAGCCAATCTGACGGCGGGGAGCTGTTTTTT
CASSQSDGGELFF
>.|TRBJ2-3|.|TRBV12-5
TGTGCTAGTGGTTTGGGTCCGGGACAACGGAGGATTACAGATACGCAGTATTTT
CASGLGPGQRRITDTQYF
>.|TRBJ1-5|.|TRBV7-8
TGTGCCAGCAGCTTATTAAATCCTGGGGACAATCAGCCCCAGCATTTT
CASSLLNPGDNQPQHF
>.|TRBJ1-1|.|TRBV7-2
TGTGCCAGCAGCTTGATGGCTACAATGAACACTGAAGCTTTCTTT
CASSLMATMNTEAFF
>.|TRBJ1-2|.|TRBV4-2
TGTGCCAGCAGCCACCCCGGCGGGGGCCAGGATGATCATGGCTACACCTTC
CASSHPGGGQDDHGYTF
>.|TRBJ2-2|.|TRBV18
TGTGCCAGCTCACTAACTCAGGGAAATACCGGGGAGCTGTTTTTT
CASSLTQGNTGELFF
>.|TRBJ1-3|.|TRBV4-2
TGTGCCAGCAGCCAAGATCGGCGTGTTAGCTCTGGAAACACCATATATTTT
CASSQDRRVSSGNTIYF
>TRBD2|TRBJ2-1|.|TRBV18
TGTGCCAGCTCACCCAGCGGGGGAGTATACAATGAGCAGTTCTTC
CASSPSGGVYNEQFF
>.|TRBJ2-7|.|TRBV27
TGTGCCAGCAGTCCGACCCCGGACTCCTACGAGCAGTACTTC
CASSPTPDSYEQYF
>.|TRBJ2-3|.|TRBV11-2
TGTGCCAGCAGCTATACAGGAGGTTCAGATACGCAGTATTTT
CASSYTGGSDTQYF
>TRBD1|TRBJ2-7|.|TRBV15
TGTGCCACCAGCAGAGGCACCGGGACAGGGTTCTACGAGCAGTACTTC
CATSRGTGTGFYEQYF
>TRBD1|TRBJ1-4|.|TRBV15
TGTGCCACCAGCCCGGGACAGCAAACCTCTAATGAAAAACTGTTTTTT
CATSPGQQTSNEKLFF
>TRBD2|TRBJ2-3|.|TRBV9
TGTGCCAGCAGCACCGGACTAGGAGCCACAGATACGCAGTATTTT
CASSTGLGATDTQYF
>TRBD2|TRBJ2-3|.|TRBV2
TGTGCCAGCAGTGCTCAGCGGGGGAGCACAGATACGCAGTATTTT
CASSAQRGSTDTQYF
>TRBD1|TRBJ1-2|.|TRBV5-1
TGCGCCAGCGCTGGGGGGACAGGGAGGGAAGATAACTATGGCTACACCTTC
CASAGGTGREDNYGYTF
>TRBD1|TRBJ2-2|.|TRBV7-9
TGTGCCAGCAGCTCCCGACAGGGTACCGGGGAGCTGTTTTTT
CASSSRQGTGELFF
>TRBD1|TRBJ1-4|.|TRBV28
TGTGCCAGCAGTCCGGTAGGGAGGGGGCGAGAAAAACTGTTTTTT
CASSPVGRGREKLFF
>.|TRBJ1-2|.|TRBV29-1
TGCAGCGTTTCCAGGGTCGAGGGCTACACCTTC
CSVSRVEGYTF
>TRBD1|TRBJ2-7|few|TRBV11-3
TGTGCCAGCAGCCGGGACAGACTACAGGTGCAGTACTTC
CASSRDRLQVQYF
>TRBD1|TRBJ1-2|.|TRBV9
TGTGCCAGCCGGACAGGGGCTAATGGCTACACCTTC
CASRTGANGYTF
>.|TRBJ1-4|.|TRBV28
TGTGCCAGCAGTTTTCAGCTCGCAACTAATGAAAAACTGTTTTTT
CASSFQLATNEKLFF
>.|TRBJ1-1|.|TRBV12-3/TRBV12-4
TGTGCCAGCAGTCCACGGATGAACACTGAAGCTTTCTTT
CASSPRMNTEAFF
>.|TRBJ2-3|.|TRBV6-5
TGTGCCAGCAGTTACTCGAGGGGCGGCACAGATACGCAGTATTTT
CASSYSRGGTDTQYF